The 21 T cell receptor beta chains below were found in one sample sequenced in a study of shared clonotypes between healthy human individuals. The repertoire was sequenced with immunoSEQ multiplex PCR; TCRdb's copy has only in-frame clones and lacks some. The sample yields almost 700,000 clones, 92% seen once. Terminally differentiated effector memory CD45RA+ cells were left out of the naive CD8 fraction, which was CD45RO-negative and positively selected for CCR7. Material for sequencing was naive CD8+ T cells sorted from blood. Source of these receptors: a man aged 25-45 years in good health.

The J gene is TRBJ2-2, the V gene TRBV18; no firm D call. This CDR3 contains 15 residues. Germline CDR1 reads KGHSH; CDR2 reads LQKENI. V lost 3 bases to trimming and J lost 0 bases, with 8 bases between them. The CDR3 loop is CASSPTKSNTGELFF. The CDR3, as DNA: TGTGCCAGCTCACCTACGAAATCGAACACCGGGGAGCTGTTTTTT.

This chain joins TRBV11-2 and TRBJ1-2; 9 bases are shared with TRBD1. V lost 5 bases and J lost 5; bases outside the gene matches: 9. Germline V gene data show CDR1 as SGHAT and CDR2 as FQNNGV. CDR3 size: 15 residues. The CDR3 DNA is TGTGCCAGCAGCACCGGGACAGGGATTCTATATGGCTACACCTTC. This codes for CASSTGTGILYGYTF.

The V call is TRBV7-2, the J call TRBJ2-7, with D perhaps matching TRBD1 (5 bases). V shed 5 bases and J shed 7 bases, with 12 bases lying between them. Germline assignment: CDR1 SGHTA and CDR2 FQGNSA. This CDR3 is 12 amino acids long. CDR3 in DNA: TGTGCCAGCAGCACCCAGGGTAGGGAGCAGTACTTC. It yields the protein CASSTQGREQYF.

The V and J genes are TRBV4-2 and TRBJ1-5; D not certain. This CDR3 comprises 15 residues. Trimming left V 0 bases short and J 4 bases short, with 10 bases between. Germline loops: CDR1 LGHNA, CDR2 YNFKEQ. The CDR3 region is CASSQDYLVNQPQHF. The CDR3 nucleotides are TGTGCCAGCAGCCAAGATTATCTGGTAAATCAGCCCCAGCATTTT.

In DNA, the CDR3 is TGTGCCTGGAGTTCAGGGGCTGGAAGCACTGAAGCTTTCTTT. Residues: CAWSSGAGSTEAFF. V and J are TRBV30 and TRBJ1-1; possibly TRBD1 for D (6 bases). CDR1 is GTSNPN, CDR2 SVGIG, per germline (reference sequence). CDR3 size: 14 residues. The V and J ends lost 2 bases and 4 bases respectively, with 14 bases between them.

The chain joins TRBV9 to TRBJ2-7, with TRBD1 matching over 8 bases. V shed 4 bases, J shed 6 bases, and the junction held 9 bases outside the gene matches. The CDR3 has 14 residues. Germline V CDR1 and CDR2: SGDLS, YYNGEE. This CDR3 is CASSPRSDRGEQYF. In nucleotides, the CDR3 is TGTGCCAGCAGCCCACGATCTGACAGGGGCGAGCAGTACTTC.

The chain is built from TRBV27 and TRBJ2-1; TRBD2 agrees at 7 bases. Germline loops: CDR1 MNHEY, CDR2 SMNVEV (reference sequence). Trimming at V came to 0 bases and at J to 5 bases, leaving 10 bases not matched to a gene. CDR3 length equals 17 residues. In DNA, the CDR3 is TGTGCCAGCAGTTTATCGATTGGCGGGGGTGATCACAATGAGCAGTTCTTC. This translates into CASSLSIGGGDHNEQFF.

The rearrangement uses TRBV30 and TRBJ1-4, with D possibly being TRBD1 (6 bases). Germline CDR1 GTSNPN, CDR2 SVGIG (reference sequence). The ends were cut back, 5 bases at V and 7 bases at J, with 14 bases in the middle. This CDR3 spans 13 amino acids. The CDR3 coding sequence is TGTGCCTGGTCATTTGGGGGGGCTGAAAAACTGTTTTTT. This gives the protein CAWSFGGAEKLFF. The complete variable domain, with remaining parts taken from reference TRBV30 and TRBJ1-4, reads SQTIHQWPATLVQPVGSPLSLECTVEGTSNPNLYWYRQAAGRGLQLLFYSVGIGQISSEVPQNLSASRPQDRQFILSSKKLLLSDSGFYLCAWSFGGAEKLFFGSGTQLSVL.

The chain couples TRBV30 to TRBJ2-1; 12 bases match TRBD2. There are 15 residues in the CDR3. Trimming removed 1 base from V and 3 bases from J; junction bases left unmatched: 1. CDR1 GTSNPN and CDR2 SVGIG come from the germline V gene (reference sequence). CDR3 amino acids: CAWSGLAGVYNEQFF. CDR3 in DNA: TGTGCCTGGAGTGGACTAGCGGGAGTCTACAATGAGCAGTTCTTC.

The gene calls are TRBV29-1 and TRBJ2-2; the match to TRBD1 covers 7 bases. The CDR3 extends over 16 amino acids. Per germline, CDR1 SQVTM and CDR2 ANQGSEA. V trimming: 7 bases; J trimming: 0 bases; junction bases outside the gene matches: 11. CDR3 region: CSGLQGTRTNTGELFF. The CDR3, as DNA: TGCAGCGGATTACAGGGGACACGAACGAACACCGGGGAGCTGTTTTTT.

The chain links TRBV27 to TRBJ2-1; D possibly matches TRBD1 or TRBD2 (5 bases each). Germline V gene sequence: CDR1 MNHEY, CDR2 SMNVEV (reference sequence). The CDR3 runs 12 residues. V was shortened by 8 bases and J by 4 bases, with 9 bases between the two germline ends. CDR3 in amino acids: CASRGVYNEQFF. CDR3 bases: TGTGCCAGCCGAGGGGTGTACAATGAGCAGTTCTTC.

The chain recombines TRBV7-9 with TRBJ2-5; 10 nucleotides match TRBD1. CDR3 length equals 14 residues. J was trimmed by 4 bases and V by 4 bases; bases with no gene match: 3. Germline loops: CDR1 SEHNR, CDR2 FQNEAQ (reference sequence). CDR3 in amino acids: CASSSRDRGETQYF. The CDR3 bases are TGTGCCAGCAGCTCCCGGGACAGGGGAGAGACCCAGTACTTC.

The chain couples TRBV7-2 to TRBJ1-2; D not certain. The CDR3 has 12 residues. The germline V gene has CDR1 SGHTA and CDR2 FQGNSA. V was clipped by 1 base and J by 7 bases, with 7 bases between them. The CDR3 nucleotides are TGTGCCAGCAGCTTAGATATACTTGGCTACACCTTC. Protein product: CASSLDILGYTF.

This chain joins TRBV7-9 and TRBJ2-1; no firm D call. CDR1 and CDR2 from the germline V gene are SEHNR and FQNEAQ (reference sequence). CDR3 length: 17 residues. V shed 1 base and J shed 0 bases, with 13 bases lying between them. The CDR3 DNA reads as TGTGCCAGCAGCTTAGACCTCGGGCAGAGCTCCTACAATGAGCAGTTCTTC. This gives the protein CASSLDLGQSSYNEQFF.

The chain joins TRBV9 to TRBJ2-7; TRBD1 matches at 9 bases. Looked up from germline, CDR1 is SGDLS and CDR2 is YYNGEE. After removal of 3 bases from V and 3 bases from J, the junction contained 7 bases not matched to a gene. The CDR3 totals 15 residues. CDR3: CASSATGTGNYEQYF. The CDR3 bases are TGTGCCAGCAGCGCTACCGGGACAGGGAACTACGAGCAGTACTTC.

The genes are TRBV5-8 and TRBJ1-3, with a possible D match to TRBD1 (5 bases). V was clipped by 3 bases and J by 2 bases, with 15 bases between them. CDR3 size: 16 residues. The germline CDR1 and CDR2 sequences are SGHTS and YDEGEE. CDR3 DNA: TGTGCCAGCAGCTCGCCGGGGGAATCGGCTGGAAACACCATATATTTT. Translation: CASSSPGESAGNTIYF.

With respect to this clone: Other DNA variants within this sample encode the same CDR3. The V and J genes are TRBV27 and TRBJ2-7; the D is unclear. There are 13 residues in the CDR3. CDR1 is MNHEY, CDR2 SMNVEV, per germline (reference sequence). Trimming cost V 5 bases and J 1 base, with 9 bases left between them. CDR3 DNA: TGTGCCAGCAGTCCAACACCGTCCTACGAGCAGTACTTC. Its protein product is CASSPTPSYEQYF.

This chain links TRBV7-9 with TRBJ2-7; TRBD1 matches at 8 bases. The CDR3 runs to 17 residues. Germline CDR1 SEHNR, CDR2 FQNEAQ (reference sequence). V gave up 1 base and J gave up 7 bases; unmatched junction bases: 15. This CDR3 is CASSLGGQGVLRGEQYF. The CDR3 bases are TGTGCCAGCAGCTTAGGAGGACAGGGCGTCCTCCGAGGGGAGCAGTACTTC.

V gene TRBV5-5 combines with J gene TRBJ1-1; 7 bases are shared with TRBD1. The CDR3 totals 14 residues. CDR1 is SGHKS, CDR2 YYEKEE, per germline (reference sequence). V was clipped by 4 bases and J by 6 bases; unmatched bases: 9. The CDR3 region is CASSRFDREPEAFF. CDR3 nucleotides: TGTGCCAGCAGCAGATTTGACAGGGAGCCTGAAGCTTTCTTT.

The chain employs TRBV7-3 and TRBJ2-2; no clear D gene. Between the trimmed V and J ends, which lost 3 bases and 3 bases, there was a span of 8 bases. The CDR3 is 14 residues long. Per germline, CDR1 SGHTA and CDR2 FQGTGA. CDR3 sequence: CASSFGHHTGELFF. The CDR3 coding sequence is TGTGCCAGCAGCTTTGGCCATCACACCGGGGAGCTGTTTTTT.

V usage is TRBV19 and J usage is TRBJ2-1; 7 bases match TRBD1. Germline CDR1 reads LNHDA; CDR2 reads SQIVND (reference sequence). V shed 3 bases, J shed 3 bases, and the junction held 5 bases outside the gene matches. The CDR3 covers 15 residues. The CDR3 spells CASSIPRDSYNEQFF. The CDR3 DNA reads as TGTGCCAGTAGTATCCCCCGGGACAGCTACAATGAGCAGTTCTTC.